This entry is about one TCR beta chain. Antigen unknown. Described time point: newly diagnosed GD, antithyroid drugs for less than 3 months. Construction of the TCR library relied on RNA isolated from PBMCs. These data are taken from a study of regulatory T cells in long-lasting Graves disease. General study findings and limits: The study found lower TCR diversity in persistent Graves' patients than in newly diagnosed ones.

CDR1 and CDR2 from the germline V gene are DFQATT and SNEGSKA (reference sequence). After removal of 8 bases from V and 3 bases from J, the junction contained 4 bases not matched to a gene. The CDR3 loop spans 13 amino acids. For TCR beta, libraries came from iRepertoire HTBI primers and Arm-PCR of CDR3 regions. TCRdb processed the multiplex PCR reads anew with MiXCR; each CDR3 protein has one entry. Of a few hundred thousand distinct CDR3 sequences listed, over 9.5% were seen once; the top ten hold 18%. Separately, the same data were catalogued under a study of T cells in Graves' hyperthyroidism and ophthalmopathy. From that report: When the TCR CDR3 underwent first-round RT-PCR, the HTBI primer set was used.

This chain connects TRBV20-1 to TRBJ2-1; 10 bases line up with TRBD1. The receptor was isolated from a woman between 18 and 30 years old with Graves disease. Source: peripheral blood mononuclear cells (PBMCs), taken at new diagnosis, from a patient treated with antithyroid drugs. CDR3 coding DNA: TGCAGTTGTAGGACAGGGGGCTACAATGAGCAGTTCTTC. It yields the protein CSCRTGGYNEQFF.